This passage covers 21 T cell receptor beta chains from one sample sequenced in a study of PD-L1 blockade in urothelial cancer. Data came from immunoSEQ multiplex PCR; TCRdb stores just in-frame clones and leaves some out. Of some 45,000 clones in the sample, 75% to 85% are singletons; the top ten hold 15% to 20%. Time point indicated: pretreatment peripheral blood. The sample was PBMCs, taken around atezolizumab (anti-PD-L1) treatment. These receptors were taken from a man between 60 and 75 years old with urothelial cancer.

The chain links TRBV6-5 to TRBJ2-3; 8 bases map to TRBD1. The CDR3 is made up of 13 amino acids. J was trimmed by 7 bases and V by 2 bases; bases with no gene match: 2. Germline CDR1 and CDR2: MNHEY and SVGAGI. CDR3 loop: CASSYRQGNTQYF. For the CDR3, the DNA is TGTGCCAGCAGTTACCGACAGGGGAATACGCAGTATTTT.

J is TRBJ2-2 and V is TRBV6-4; TRBD2 matches at 7 bases. CDR3 length: 14 residues. Trimming cost V 4 bases and J 3 bases; bases outside gene matches: 2. Germline CDR1 MRHNA, CDR2 SNTAGT. The CDR3 spells CASSVGLYTGELFF. CDR3 nucleotide sequence: TGTGCCAGCAGTGTGGGACTATACACCGGGGAGCTGTTTTTT.

The genes are TRBV5-1 and TRBJ2-2; perhaps TRBD1 as D (6 bases). Trimming stripped 0 bases from V and 2 bases from J, with 23 bases between. The CDR3 runs to 20 residues. Germline values: CDR1 SGHRS, CDR2 YFSETQ. The CDR3 region is CASSLDRASNPKVNTGELFF. CDR3 nucleotides: TGCGCCAGCAGCTTGGACAGGGCTAGTAACCCCAAGGTAAACACCGGGGAGCTGTTTTTT.

This chain links TRBV14 with TRBJ2-7; D not resolved. Germline values: CDR1 SGHDN, CDR2 FVKESK. There are 14 residues in the CDR3. V was clipped by 0 bases and J by 6 bases, with 12 bases between them. CDR3 protein: CASSQDLWSGEQYF. The CDR3, as DNA: TGTGCCAGCAGCCAAGATCTTTGGTCAGGCGAGCAGTACTTC. The variable domain in full, with the rest retrieved from reference TRBV14 and TRBJ2-7, is EAGVTQFPSHSVIEKGQTVTLRCDPISGHDNLYWYRRVMGKEIKFLLHFVKESKQDESGMPNNRFLAERTGGTYSTLKVQPAELEDSGVYFCASSQDLWSGEQYFGPGTRLTVT.

The chain employs TRBV19 and TRBJ2-2; a weak D match, TRBD1 (6 bases). Germline assignment: CDR1 LNHDA and CDR2 SQIVND (reference sequence). V was pared by 5 bases and J by 3 bases, with 19 bases between. The CDR3 contains 17 residues. CDR3 in DNA: TGTGCCAGTAGTCTACTACAGGGCTATAGCGACACCGGGGAGCTGTTTTTT. This gives the protein CASSLLQGYSDTGELFF.

The gene calls are TRBV5-1 and TRBJ2-5; tentatively, D is TRBD2 (6 bases). Germline V gives CDR1 SGHRS, CDR2 YFSETQ. The CDR3 is made up of 15 amino acids. V shed 0 bases and J shed 2 bases, with 11 bases lying between them. DNA of the CDR3: TGCGCCAGCAGCTTGGGGCGGGGTCCACAAGAGACCCAGTACTTC. It translates to CASSLGRGPQETQYF.

V and J are TRBV27 and TRBJ2-1, with 8 positions matching TRBD1. J gave up 4 bases and V 5 bases, and 10 bases lay outside the gene matches. CDR3 length: 16 residues. The germline V gene encodes CDR1 MNHEY and CDR2 SMNVEV (reference sequence). The CDR3 protein is CASSAKTGARYNEQFF. The CDR3 region has the DNA TGTGCCAGCAGTGCAAAGACAGGGGCAAGGTACAATGAGCAGTTCTTC.

This chain connects TRBV4-2 to TRBJ2-3; TRBD2 matches at 9 bases. The V and J ends lost 0 bases and 5 bases, in that order; junction bases with no gene match: 9. Germline V gene data show CDR1 as LGHNA and CDR2 as YNFKEQ. CDR3 length: 17 residues. This CDR3 reads CASSQEKRAGGGDTQYF. CDR3 bases: TGTGCCAGCAGCCAAGAGAAAAGGGCGGGGGGGGGAGATACGCAGTATTTT.

The V and J genes are TRBV7-8 and TRBJ1-5, with D maybe TRBD1 (6 bases). The CDR3 runs to 16 residues. The V gene's germline CDR1 is SGHVS and CDR2 FQNEAQ. The V and J ends lost 3 bases and 2 bases respectively, with 14 bases between them. The CDR3 reads CASSLGGQLGNQPQHF. CDR3 DNA: TGTGCCAGCAGCTTGGGCGGACAGCTGGGCAATCAGCCCCAGCATTTT.

The CDR3 region is CASGPGTSGRNGYNEQFF. The CDR3 DNA is TGTGCCAGCGGACCAGGGACTAGCGGGAGGAACGGGTACAATGAGCAGTTCTTC. The chain joins TRBV5-5 to TRBJ2-1, with 15 bases fitting TRBD2. Germline-derived CDR1 and CDR2 are SGHKS and YYEKEE (reference sequence). The CDR3 runs to 18 residues. With V trimmed by 7 bases and J by 4 bases, 12 bases remained unmatched.

V gene TRBV11-2 combines with J gene TRBJ2-2; D is perhaps TRBD1 (6 bases). The ends were cut back, 1 base at V and 0 bases at J, with 15 bases in the middle. Germline CDR1 SGHAT, CDR2 FQNNGV. The CDR3 is made up of 18 amino acids. The CDR3: CASSLGRFRGANTGELFF. CDR3 DNA sequence: TGTGCCAGCAGCTTAGGCAGGTTCAGGGGCGCGAACACCGGGGAGCTGTTTTTT.

V and J are TRBV2 and TRBJ2-3, with TRBD2 matching over 9 bases. The junction had 11 bases not matched to a gene; V was cut back by 10 bases and J by 0 bases. This CDR3 region has 16 residues. Germline V gene sequence: CDR1 SNHLY, CDR2 FYNNEI. In nucleotides, the CDR3 is TGTGCCATCTCGTTTAGCGGGGGTGCTAGCACAGATACGCAGTATTTT. Its protein product is CAISFSGGASTDTQYF.

The V call is TRBV7-6, the J call TRBJ2-7; 9 bases fit TRBD2. J lost 6 bases, V lost 5 bases, and 17 bases had no gene match. Germline CDR1 and CDR2: SGHVS and FNYEAQ. The CDR3 is 17 amino acids. CDR3 sequence reads: CASSPSGTSSTWGEQYF. The DNA for the CDR3 is TGTGCCAGCAGCCCCTCCGGGACTAGCAGTACTTGGGGCGAGCAGTACTTC.

V gene TRBV5-1 combines with J gene TRBJ2-7; 10 bases match TRBD1. V was pared by 4 bases and J by 2 bases, with 3 bases of the junction left unmatched. Germline V gene sequence: CDR1 SGHRS, CDR2 YFSETQ. CDR3 length equals 14 residues. The CDR3 protein is CASSRDRGPYEQYF. As DNA, the CDR3 is TGCGCCAGCAGCAGGGACAGGGGACCCTACGAGCAGTACTTC.

This chain joins TRBV7-8 and TRBJ1-4, with TRBD1 matching over 11 bases. The length of the CDR3 is 18 residues. V was clipped by 3 bases and J by 0 bases; unmatched bases: 6. The germline V gene encodes CDR1 SGHVS and CDR2 FQNEAQ. This CDR3 is CASSFRTGGYATNEKLFF. CDR3 DNA: TGTGCCAGCAGCTTCCGGACAGGGGGCTACGCAACTAATGAAAAACTGTTTTTT.

This chain connects TRBV6-1 to TRBJ2-1; TRBD2 agrees at 10 bases. This CDR3 comprises 14 residues. Trimming took 6 bases from V and 8 from J; bases not matched to a gene: 7. Looked up from germline, CDR1 is MNHNS and CDR2 is SASEGT. This CDR3 reads CASRSGRAGHEQFF. DNA for the CDR3: TGTGCCAGCAGAAGCGGGAGGGCCGGGCATGAGCAGTTCTTC.

The CDR3 loop is CASSRTGSTGELFF. DNA for the CDR3: TGTGCCAGCAGTCGGACAGGGAGCACCGGGGAGCTGTTTTTT. The chain has TRBV5-4 and TRBJ2-2; 8 nucleotides line up with TRBD1. J gave up 4 bases and V 5 bases, and 4 bases lay outside the gene matches. Per the germline V gene, CDR1 is SGHNT and CDR2 is YYREEE (reference sequence). This CDR3 contains 14 residues.

V usage is TRBV4-3 and J usage is TRBJ2-1; TRBD2 aligns across 8 bases. The V gene end was trimmed by 0 bases and the J gene end by 7 bases; junction bases not matched to a gene: 11. Germline loops: CDR1 LGHNA, CDR2 YSLEER. The CDR3 runs 17 residues. CDR3 bases: TGCGCCAGCAGCCAAGATCTTCCCAGCGGGAGACGAAATGAGCAGTTCTTC. It translates to CASSQDLPSGRRNEQFF.

J is TRBJ2-3 and V is TRBV7-2; 10 bases match TRBD2. The CDR3 runs to 16 residues. The J segment lost 0 bases and the V segment lost 6 bases, leaving 6 bases of the junction unmatched. Germline V lookup: CDR1 SGHTA, CDR2 FQGNSA. The CDR3 is CASRSTSGVSTDTQYF. The CDR3 region has the DNA TGTGCCAGCAGATCCACTAGCGGGGTTAGCACAGATACGCAGTATTTT.

The chain recombines TRBV5-1 with TRBJ2-3, with 9 bases fitting TRBD1. Trimming cost V 5 bases and J 6 bases; bases outside gene matches: 10. CDR3 size: 15 residues. Germline loops: CDR1 SGHRS, CDR2 YFSETQ. The CDR3 loop reads CASRGQGSGADTQYF. In DNA, the CDR3 is TGCGCCAGCAGGGGACAGGGCTCGGGGGCGGATACGCAGTATTTT.

The chain recombines TRBV5-4 with TRBJ2-2; tentatively, D is TRBD2 (5 bases). The CDR3 spans 14 residues. The germline CDR1 and CDR2 sequences are SGHNT and YYREEE (reference sequence). V lost 2 bases and J lost 6, with 11 bases in between. The CDR3 loop is CASSLTSQAGELFF. DNA of the CDR3: TGTGCCAGCAGCTTAACTAGTCAGGCCGGGGAGCTGTTTTTT.